This T cell receptor (beta chain) was identified during a study of shared clonotypes between healthy human individuals. Study-wide background: Contributing individuals were a couple of females and three males aged 18 to 49. Study outcomes and limitations: Sampling involved blood alone; tissue repertoires likely differ. Shared across several donors were 5% to 6% of the naive CD4 clonotypes. Generally, naive subsets (rather than memory subsets) showed larger estimated richness.

The CDR3 runs 15 residues. Germline lookup yields CDR1 SGHKS and CDR2 YYEKEE (reference sequence). Trimming left V 0 bases short and J 1 base short, with 9 bases between. The table lists this clone with a count of one. Its specificity is unknown. The protocol was immunoSEQ multiplex PCR, while the TCRdb copy is restricted to in-frame clones and leaves out a portion. The sample has about 2.1 million clones, roughly 93% seen once. Terminally differentiated effector memory CD45RA+ cells were excluded from the naive CD8 cells, which were CD45RO-negative and positively selected for CCR7. The sample consisted of naive CD8+ T cells from PBMCs. The TCR comes from a man younger than 30 in good health. Some clones in this sample may be carry-over from other donors' samples. The chain couples TRBV5-5 to TRBJ2-3; D is ambiguous. The CDR3, as DNA: TGTGCCAGCAGCTTGGGGTCCTGGGGCACAGATACGCAGTATTTT. As protein: CASSLGSWGTDTQYF.